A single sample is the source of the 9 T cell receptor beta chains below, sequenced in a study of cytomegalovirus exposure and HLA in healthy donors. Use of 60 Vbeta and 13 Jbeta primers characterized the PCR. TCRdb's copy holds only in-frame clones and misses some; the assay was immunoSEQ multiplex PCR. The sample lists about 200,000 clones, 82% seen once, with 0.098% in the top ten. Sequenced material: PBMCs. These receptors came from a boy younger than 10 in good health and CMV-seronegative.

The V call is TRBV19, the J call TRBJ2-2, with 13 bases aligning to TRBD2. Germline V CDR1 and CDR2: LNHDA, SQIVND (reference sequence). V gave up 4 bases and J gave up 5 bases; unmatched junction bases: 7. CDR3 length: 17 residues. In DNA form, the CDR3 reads TGTGCCAGTAGTAAAAGGACTAGCGGGGGCCCGACCGGGGAGCTGTTTTTT. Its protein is CASSKRTSGGPTGELFF.

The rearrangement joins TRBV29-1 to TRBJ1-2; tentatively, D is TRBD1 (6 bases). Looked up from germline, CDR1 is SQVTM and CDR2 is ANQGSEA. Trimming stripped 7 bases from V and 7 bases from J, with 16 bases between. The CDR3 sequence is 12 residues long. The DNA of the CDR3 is TGCAGCGCCTCCCTAGGGGGTCGTGGCTACACCTTC. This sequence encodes CSASLGGRGYTF.

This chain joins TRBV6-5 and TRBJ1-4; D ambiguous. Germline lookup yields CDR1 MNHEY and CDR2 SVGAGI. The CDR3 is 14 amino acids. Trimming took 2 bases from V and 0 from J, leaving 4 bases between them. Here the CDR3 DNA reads TGTGCCAGCAGTTACGAGGCAACTAATGAAAAACTGTTTTTT. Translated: CASSYEATNEKLFF.

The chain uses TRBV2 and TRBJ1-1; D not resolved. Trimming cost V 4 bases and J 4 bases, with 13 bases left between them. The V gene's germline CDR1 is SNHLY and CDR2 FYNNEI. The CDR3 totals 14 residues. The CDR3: CASSVLEGRTEAFF. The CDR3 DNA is TGTGCCAGCAGTGTTTTAGAGGGCCGCACTGAAGCTTTCTTT.

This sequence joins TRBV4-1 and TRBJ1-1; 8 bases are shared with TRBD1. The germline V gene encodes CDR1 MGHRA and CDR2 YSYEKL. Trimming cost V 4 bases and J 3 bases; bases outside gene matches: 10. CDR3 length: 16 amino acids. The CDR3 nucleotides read TGCGCCAGCAGCCCGCTAGGTTCCAGGGGGCACACTGAAGCTTTCTTT. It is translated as CASSPLGSRGHTEAFF.

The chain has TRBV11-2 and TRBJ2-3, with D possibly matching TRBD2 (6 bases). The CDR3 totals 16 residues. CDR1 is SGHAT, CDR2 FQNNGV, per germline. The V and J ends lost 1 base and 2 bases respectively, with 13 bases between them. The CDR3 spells CASSLAPGRYTDTQYF. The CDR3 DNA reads TGTGCCAGCAGCTTAGCCCCAGGGAGGTACACAGATACGCAGTATTTT.

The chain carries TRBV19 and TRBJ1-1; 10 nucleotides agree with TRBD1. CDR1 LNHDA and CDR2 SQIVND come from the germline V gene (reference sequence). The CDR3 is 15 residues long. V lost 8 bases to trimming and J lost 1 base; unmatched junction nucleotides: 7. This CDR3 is CASLPWDRGNTEAFF. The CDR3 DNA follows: TGTGCCAGTTTACCTTGGGACAGGGGGAACACTGAAGCTTTCTTT.

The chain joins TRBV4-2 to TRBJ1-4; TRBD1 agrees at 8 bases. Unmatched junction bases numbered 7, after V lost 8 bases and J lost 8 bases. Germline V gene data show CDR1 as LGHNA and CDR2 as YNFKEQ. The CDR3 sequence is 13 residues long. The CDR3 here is CASQGAQNEKLFF. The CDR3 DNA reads TGTGCCAGCCAGGGGGCCCAGAACGAAAAACTGTTTTTT.

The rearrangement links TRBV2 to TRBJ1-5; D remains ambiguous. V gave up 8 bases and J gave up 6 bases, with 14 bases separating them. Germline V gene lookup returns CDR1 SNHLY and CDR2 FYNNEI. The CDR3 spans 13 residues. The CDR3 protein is CASATYGLQPQHF. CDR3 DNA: TGTGCCAGCGCTACCTATGGGCTTCAGCCCCAGCATTTT.